The clone carrying this TCR beta chain was recorded at least ten times. The data were obtained in a study of early T cells in non-severe SARS-CoV-2 infection. Germline V gene data show CDR1 as DFQATT and CDR2 as SNEGSKA (reference sequence). There are 15 residues in the CDR3. V was trimmed by 0 bases and J by 8 bases, leaving 16 bases between them. TCRdb re-called the 5' RACE reads through MiXCR, storing one row per CDR3 protein. The repertoire has fewer than 35,000 distinct CDR3 sequences, around 4.4% of them found once; the top ten carry approximately 10%. The origin of this receptor is an adult who was a healthcare worker with PCR-confirmed SARS-CoV-2 infection or an uninfected control (not recorded which). The specimen was whole blood. The chain employs TRBV20-1 and TRBJ1-4, with D maybe TRBD1 (5 bases). DNA of the CDR3: TGCAGTGCTAGAGATCTTCGGTGGGGGGAAGAAAAACTGTTTTTT. Its protein is CSARDLRWGEEKLFF.